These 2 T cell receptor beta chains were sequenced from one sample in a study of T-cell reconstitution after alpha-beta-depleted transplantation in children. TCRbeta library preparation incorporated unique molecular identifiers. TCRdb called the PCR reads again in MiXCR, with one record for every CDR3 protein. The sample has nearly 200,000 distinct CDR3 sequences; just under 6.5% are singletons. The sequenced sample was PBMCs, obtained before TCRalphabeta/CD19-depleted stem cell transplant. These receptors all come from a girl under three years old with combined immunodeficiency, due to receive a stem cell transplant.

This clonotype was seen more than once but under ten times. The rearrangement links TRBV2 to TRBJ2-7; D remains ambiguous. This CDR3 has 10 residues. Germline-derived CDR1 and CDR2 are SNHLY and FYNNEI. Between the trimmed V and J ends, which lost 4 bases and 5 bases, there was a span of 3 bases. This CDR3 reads CASSVHEQYF. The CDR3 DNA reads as TGTGCCAGCAGTGTTCACGAGCAGTACTTC.

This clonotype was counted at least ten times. CDR3 protein: CASSYLFSDGLDYEQYF. In nucleotides, the CDR3 is TGCGCCAGCAGTTATCTTTTCTCGGACGGATTAGACTACGAGCAGTACTTC. This rearrangement joins TRBV10-2 to TRBJ2-7; D remains unclear. Trimming removed 5 bases from V and 3 bases from J, with 23 bases in between. In germline, CDR1 is WSHSY, CDR2 SAAADI. This CDR3 region has 17 residues.